This T cell receptor beta chain was retrieved from a study of blood T cells in healthy people across ages. V was pared by 1 base and J by 4 bases, with 3 bases of the junction left unmatched. The CDR3 spans 16 residues. Germline CDR1 LGHDT, CDR2 YNNKEL (reference sequence). This clonotype was seen ten or more times. The authors ran a second PCR of 7 to 11 cycles using a sample-barcoded 5' primer and a J-beta primer mix. TCRdb processed the 5' RACE reads anew with MiXCR; each CDR3 protein has one entry. The profile shows hundreds of thousands of distinct CDR3 sequences, around 32% of them singletons. The chain uses TRBV3-1 and TRBJ1-5, with TRBD1 identical over 11 bases. The receptor was derived from a woman older than 75 in good health. The sample comprised blood. The CDR3 DNA reads TGTGCCAGCAGCCAAGCCGGGACAGGGGGTAATCAGCCCCAGCATTTT. Translated, it gives CASSQAGTGGNQPQHF.